This TCR beta chain is from a study of T cells in Graves' hyperthyroidism and ophthalmopathy. Findings and caveats of the study: Among clonotypes expanded in thyroid above 0.001, most were also found in blood.

What was amplified from RNA transcripts were TCR beta CDR3 regions. HTBI primers were used for first-round RT-PCR of the TCR CDR3. MiXCR, run by TCRdb on the multiplex PCR reads, gives a single entry per CDR3 protein. Of fewer than 350,000 distinct CDR3 sequences listed, less than 20% are singletons. V was trimmed by 5 bases and J by 6 bases, leaving 24 bases between them. There are 17 residues in the CDR3. Germline lookup yields CDR1 SGHTA and CDR2 FQGTGA. This clonotype was seen a handful of times. Its antigen is as yet unknown. The TCR originated in a man aged 50-60 years with Graves' ophthalmopathy. Sequences were obtained from blood. This chain connects TRBV7-3 to TRBJ2-3, with a tentative D call TRBD2 (6 bases). CDR3 region: CASSPRRVAAGGDTQYF. The CDR3 coding sequence is TGTGCCAGCAGCCCGAGAAGGGTAGCGGCCGGTGGGGATACGCAGTATTTT.